This TCR beta chain was sequenced during a study of T cell responses to AZD1222 COVID-19 vaccine. Broader study findings: Clonal diversity may have been underestimated in mostly white British donors. Across spike, vaccine-associated CD4 TCRs were found, dominant at 160-218 and 743-854. At baseline, seropositivity was found in only a handful of AZD1222 recipients. Compared with day 0, the breadth and depth of the Spike-specific TCR repertoire rose significantly after two doses of AZD1222.

For this clone: The antigen remains undetermined.

The CDR3 loop spans 15 amino acids. Germline V gives CDR1 SGHVS, CDR2 FQNEAQ. Trimming removed 1 base at V and 0 bases at J, with 7 bases between. Some clones are missing from TCRdb's copy, which holds only in-frame ones; the method was immunoSEQ multiplex PCR. The sample lists more than 100,000 clones, approximately 92% seen once, with about 2.1% in the top ten. V is TRBV7-8 and J is TRBJ2-1, with D possibly matching TRBD2 (5 bases). The sequences come from peripheral blood, collected 28 days after the second AZD1222 dose. This receptor was taken from an adult who received the AZD1222 COVID-19 vaccine. This chain's CDR3 is CASSLGGVSYNEQFF. DNA of the CDR3: TGTGCCAGCAGCTTAGGGGGAGTCTCCTACAATGAGCAGTTCTTC.